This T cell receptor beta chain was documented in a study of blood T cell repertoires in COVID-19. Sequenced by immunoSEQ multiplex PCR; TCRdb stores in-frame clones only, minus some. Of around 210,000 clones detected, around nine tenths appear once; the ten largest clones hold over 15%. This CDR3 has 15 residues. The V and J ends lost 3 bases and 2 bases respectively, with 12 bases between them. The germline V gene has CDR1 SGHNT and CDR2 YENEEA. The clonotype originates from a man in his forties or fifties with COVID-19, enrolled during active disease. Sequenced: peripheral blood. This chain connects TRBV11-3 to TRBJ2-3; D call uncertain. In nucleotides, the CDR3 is TGTGCCAGCAGCTTTGAGCTAGGCCCCACAGATACGCAGTATTTT. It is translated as CASSFELGPTDTQYF.